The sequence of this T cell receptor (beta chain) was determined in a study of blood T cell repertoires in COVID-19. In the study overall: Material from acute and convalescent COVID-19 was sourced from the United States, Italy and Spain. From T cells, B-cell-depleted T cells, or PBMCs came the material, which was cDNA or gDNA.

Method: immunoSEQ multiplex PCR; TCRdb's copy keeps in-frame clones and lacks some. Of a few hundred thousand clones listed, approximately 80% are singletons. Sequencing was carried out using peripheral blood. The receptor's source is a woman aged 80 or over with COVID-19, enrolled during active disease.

The CDR3 region is CASSQTWSSGNTIYF. DNA of the CDR3: TGTGCCAGCAGCCAAACTTGGAGCTCTGGAAACACCATATATTTT. V gene TRBV3-1 (or the pseudogene TRBV3-2) combines with J gene TRBJ1-3; no firm D call. The CDR3 sequence is 15 residues long. Germline CDR1 reads LGHDT; CDR2 reads YNNKEL (reference sequence). V was cut by 2 bases and J by 0 bases, with 8 bases left in between.